The clone carrying this TCR beta chain was seen more than once but under ten times. The antigen is not known. V lost 3 bases to trimming and J lost 3 bases; unmatched junction nucleotides: 6. From germline, CDR1 is ENHRY and CDR2 SYGVKD. The CDR3 covers 16 residues. The data were taken from a study of T cell repertoires in cytomegalovirus infection. Across the study: Well-studied HLA-B-restricted epitopes and recently identified HLA-C-restricted epitopes of CMV were both used in the study. Based on public TCR beta signatures, there were indications of CMV infection and of a matching HLA type. Broader study findings: HLA-C-restricted CMV clonotypes gave the most frequent clonotype in two of eight donors. CMV carriers with the relevant HLA were identified by cumulative public TCR beta family frequency.

TCRdb called the reads again in MiXCR, with one record for every CDR3 protein. The sample yields some 560,000 distinct CDR3 sequences, 40% seen once. V gene TRBV10-3 combines with J gene TRBJ2-1; 9 bases are shared with TRBD2. The starting material was cultured PBMCs, obtained from culture after CMV antigen stimulation. The TCR was taken from a human donor in good health (CMV status not recorded). Some clones in this sample may be carry-over from other donors' samples. CDR3 amino acids: CAISDSLAGLYNEQFF. The CDR3 region has the DNA TGTGCCATCAGTGATTCCCTAGCGGGACTCTACAATGAGCAGTTCTTC.